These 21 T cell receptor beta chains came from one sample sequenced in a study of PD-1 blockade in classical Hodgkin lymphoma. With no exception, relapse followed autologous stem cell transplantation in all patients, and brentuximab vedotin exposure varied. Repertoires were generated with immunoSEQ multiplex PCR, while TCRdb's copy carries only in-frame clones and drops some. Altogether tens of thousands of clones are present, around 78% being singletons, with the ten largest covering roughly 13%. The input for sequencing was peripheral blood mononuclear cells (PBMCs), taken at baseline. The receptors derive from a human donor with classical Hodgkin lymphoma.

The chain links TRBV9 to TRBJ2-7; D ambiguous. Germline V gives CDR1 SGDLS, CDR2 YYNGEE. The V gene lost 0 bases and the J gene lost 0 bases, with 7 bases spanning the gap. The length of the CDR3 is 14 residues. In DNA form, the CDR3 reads TGTGCCAGCAGCGTAGGCGGCTTCTCCTACGAGCAGTACTTC. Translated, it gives CASSVGGFSYEQYF. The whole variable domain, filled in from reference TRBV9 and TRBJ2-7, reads DSGVTQTPKHLITATGQRVTLRCSPRSGDLSVYWYQQSLDQGLQFLIQYYNGEERAKGNILERFSAQQFPDLHSELNLSSLELGDSALYFCASSVGGFSYEQYFGPGTRLTVT.

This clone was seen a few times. This CDR3 reads CASSMDGRGEAFF. The CDR3 DNA reads as TGTGCCAGTAGTATGGACGGACGGGGTGAAGCTTTCTTT. The J gene is TRBJ1-1, the V gene TRBV19; D uncertain. V was trimmed by 3 bases and J by 7 bases, leaving 12 bases between them. CDR3 length: 13 amino acids. Germline CDR1 and CDR2: LNHDA and SQIVND (reference sequence).

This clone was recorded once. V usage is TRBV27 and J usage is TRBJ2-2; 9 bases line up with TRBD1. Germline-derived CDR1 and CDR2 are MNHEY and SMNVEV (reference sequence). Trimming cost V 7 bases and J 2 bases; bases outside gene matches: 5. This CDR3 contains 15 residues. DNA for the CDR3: TGTGCCAGCATGGTGGACAGGGGAAACACCGGGGAGCTGTTTTTT. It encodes CASMVDRGNTGELFF.

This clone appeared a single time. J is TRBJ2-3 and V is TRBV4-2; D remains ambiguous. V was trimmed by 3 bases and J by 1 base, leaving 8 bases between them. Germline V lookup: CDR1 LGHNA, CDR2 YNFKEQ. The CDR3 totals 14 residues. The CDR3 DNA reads TGTGCCAGCAGCCAGGCAGGACGCACAGATACGCAGTATTTT. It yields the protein CASSQAGRTDTQYF.

CDR3 in DNA: TGTGCCATCGGGGACAGCCCTCTCGGCTACACCTTC. It codes for CAIGDSPLGYTF. The chain joins TRBV10-3 to TRBJ1-2; 7 bases map to TRBD1. CDR1 and CDR2 from the germline V gene are ENHRY and SYGVKD. The CDR3 is made up of 12 amino acids. The J segment lost 8 bases and the V segment lost 8 bases, leaving 8 bases of the junction unmatched.

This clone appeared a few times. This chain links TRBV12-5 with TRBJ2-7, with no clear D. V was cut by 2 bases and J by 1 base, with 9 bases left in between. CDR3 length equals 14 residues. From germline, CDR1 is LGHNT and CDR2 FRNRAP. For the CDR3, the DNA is TGTGCTAGTGGTTTGCTTCCAACATCCTACGAGCAGTACTTC. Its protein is CASGLLPTSYEQYF.

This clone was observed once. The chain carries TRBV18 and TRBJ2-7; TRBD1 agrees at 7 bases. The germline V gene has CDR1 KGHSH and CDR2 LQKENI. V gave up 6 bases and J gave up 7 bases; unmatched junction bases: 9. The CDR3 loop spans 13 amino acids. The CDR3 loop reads CASSKQGRREQYF. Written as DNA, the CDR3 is TGTGCCAGCTCGAAACAGGGGCGAAGAGAGCAGTACTTC.

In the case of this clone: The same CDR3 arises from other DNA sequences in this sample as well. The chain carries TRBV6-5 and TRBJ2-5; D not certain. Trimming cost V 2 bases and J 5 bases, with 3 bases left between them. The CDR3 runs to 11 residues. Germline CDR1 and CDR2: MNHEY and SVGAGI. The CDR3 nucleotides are TGTGCCAGCAGTTACGGTGAGACCCAGTACTTC. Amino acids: CASSYGETQYF.

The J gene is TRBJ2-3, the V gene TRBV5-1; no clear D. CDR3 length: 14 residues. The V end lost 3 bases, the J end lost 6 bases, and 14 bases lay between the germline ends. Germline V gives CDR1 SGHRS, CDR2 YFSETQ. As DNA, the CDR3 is TGCGCCAGCAGCTCCAGCCTCGGGTCTGATACGCAGTATTTT. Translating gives CASSSSLGSDTQYF. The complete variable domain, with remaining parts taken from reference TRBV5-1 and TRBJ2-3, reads KAGVTQTPRYLIKTRGQQVTLSCSPISGHRSVSWYQQTPGQGLQFLFEYFSETQRNKGNFPGRFSGRQFSNSRSEMNVSTLELGDSALYLCASSSSLGSDTQYFGPGTRLTVL.

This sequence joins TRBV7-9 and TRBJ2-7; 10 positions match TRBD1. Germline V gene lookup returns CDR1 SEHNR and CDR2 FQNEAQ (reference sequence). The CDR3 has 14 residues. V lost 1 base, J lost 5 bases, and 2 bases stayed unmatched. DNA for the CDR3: TGTGCCAGCAGCTTAGGGGACAGGGGCCACGAGCAGTACTTC. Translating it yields CASSLGDRGHEQYF.

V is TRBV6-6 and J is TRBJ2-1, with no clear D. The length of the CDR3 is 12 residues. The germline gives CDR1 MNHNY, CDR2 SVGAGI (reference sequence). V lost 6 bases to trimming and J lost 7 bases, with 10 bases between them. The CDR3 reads CASRAPNNEQFF. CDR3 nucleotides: TGTGCCAGCAGGGCCCCGAATAATGAGCAGTTCTTC.

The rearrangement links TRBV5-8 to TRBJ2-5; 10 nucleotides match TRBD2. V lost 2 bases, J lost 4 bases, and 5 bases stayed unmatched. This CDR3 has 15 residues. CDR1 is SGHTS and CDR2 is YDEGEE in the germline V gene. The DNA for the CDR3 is TGTGCCAGCAGCTTCAGCGGGGGGGCATCAGAGACCCAGTACTTC. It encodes CASSFSGGASETQYF.

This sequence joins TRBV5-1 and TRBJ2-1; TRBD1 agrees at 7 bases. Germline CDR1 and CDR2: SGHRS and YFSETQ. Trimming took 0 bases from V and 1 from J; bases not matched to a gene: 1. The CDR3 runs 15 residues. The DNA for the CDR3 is TGCGCCAGCAGCTTGGGGGGACAGTCCTACAATGAGCAGTTCTTC. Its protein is CASSLGGQSYNEQFF.

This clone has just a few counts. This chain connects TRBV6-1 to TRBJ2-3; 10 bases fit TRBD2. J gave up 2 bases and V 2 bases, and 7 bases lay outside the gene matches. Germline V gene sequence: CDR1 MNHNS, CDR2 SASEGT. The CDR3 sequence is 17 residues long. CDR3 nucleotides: TGTGCCAGCAGTGAATATAAGCGGGGGGGCCTCACAGATACGCAGTATTTT. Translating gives CASSEYKRGGLTDTQYF.

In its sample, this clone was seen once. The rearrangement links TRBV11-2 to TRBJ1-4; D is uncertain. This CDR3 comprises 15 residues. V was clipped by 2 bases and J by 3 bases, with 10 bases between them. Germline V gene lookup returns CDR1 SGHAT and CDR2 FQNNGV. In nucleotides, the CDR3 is TGTGCCAGCAGCTTAACCGGGGTTGCTAATGAAAAACTGTTTTTT. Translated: CASSLTGVANEKLFF.

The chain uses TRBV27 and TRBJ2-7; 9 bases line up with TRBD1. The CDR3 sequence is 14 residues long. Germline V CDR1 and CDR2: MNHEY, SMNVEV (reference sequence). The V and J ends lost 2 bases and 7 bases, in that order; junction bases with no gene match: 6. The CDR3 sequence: CASSLQQGAGEQYF. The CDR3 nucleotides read TGTGCCAGCAGTTTACAACAGGGGGCTGGGGAGCAGTACTTC.

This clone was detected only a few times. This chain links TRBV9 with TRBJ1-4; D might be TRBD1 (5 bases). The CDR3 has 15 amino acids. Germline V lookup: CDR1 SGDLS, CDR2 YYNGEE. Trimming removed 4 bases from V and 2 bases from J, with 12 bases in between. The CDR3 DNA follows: TGTGCCAGCAGCCGTAGAGGGGTTACTAATGAAAAACTGTTTTTT. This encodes CASSRRGVTNEKLFF.

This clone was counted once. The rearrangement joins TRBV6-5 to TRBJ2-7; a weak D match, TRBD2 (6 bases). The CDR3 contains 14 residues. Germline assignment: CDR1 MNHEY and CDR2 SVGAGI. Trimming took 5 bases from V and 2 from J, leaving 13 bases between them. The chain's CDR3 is CASSPFRGTYEQYF. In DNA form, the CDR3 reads TGTGCCAGCAGTCCCTTCCGGGGGACCTACGAGCAGTACTTC.

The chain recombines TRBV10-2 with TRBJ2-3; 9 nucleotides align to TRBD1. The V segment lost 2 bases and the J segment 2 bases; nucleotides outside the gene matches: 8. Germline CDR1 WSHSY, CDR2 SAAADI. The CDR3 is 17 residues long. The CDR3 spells CASSEEGTGQPTDTQYF. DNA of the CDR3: TGCGCCAGCAGTGAGGAGGGGACAGGGCAACCCACAGATACGCAGTATTTT.

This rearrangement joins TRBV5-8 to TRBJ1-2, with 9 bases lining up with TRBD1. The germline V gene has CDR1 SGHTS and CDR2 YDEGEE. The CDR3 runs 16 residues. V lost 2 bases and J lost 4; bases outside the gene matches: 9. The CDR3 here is CASSFPDRGPFYGYTF. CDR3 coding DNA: TGTGCCAGCAGCTTCCCGGACAGGGGACCCTTCTATGGCTACACCTTC.

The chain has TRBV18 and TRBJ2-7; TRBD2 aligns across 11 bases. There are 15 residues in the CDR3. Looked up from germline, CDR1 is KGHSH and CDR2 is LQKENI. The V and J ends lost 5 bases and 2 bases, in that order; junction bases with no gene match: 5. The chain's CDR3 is CASSTGTSGTYEQYF. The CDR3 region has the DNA TGTGCCAGCTCAACCGGGACTAGCGGTACCTACGAGCAGTACTTC. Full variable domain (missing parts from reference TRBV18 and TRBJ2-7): NAGVMQNPRHLVRRRGQEARLRCSPMKGHSHVYWYRQLPEEGLKFMVYLQKENIIDESGMPKERFSAEFPKEGPSILRIQQVVRGDSAAYFCASSTGTSGTYEQYFGPGTRLTVT.